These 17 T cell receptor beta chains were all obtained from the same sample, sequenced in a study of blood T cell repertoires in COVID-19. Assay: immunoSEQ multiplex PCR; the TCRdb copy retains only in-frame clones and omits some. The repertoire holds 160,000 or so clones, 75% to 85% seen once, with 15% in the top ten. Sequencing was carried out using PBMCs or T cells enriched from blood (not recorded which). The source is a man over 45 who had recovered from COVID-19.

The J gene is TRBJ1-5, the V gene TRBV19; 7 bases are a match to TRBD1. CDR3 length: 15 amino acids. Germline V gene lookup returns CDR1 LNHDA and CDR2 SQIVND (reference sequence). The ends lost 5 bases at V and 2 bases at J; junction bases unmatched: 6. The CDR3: CASSEFTGGNQPQHF. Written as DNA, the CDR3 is TGTGCCAGTAGTGAATTTACAGGGGGCAATCAGCCCCAGCATTTT.

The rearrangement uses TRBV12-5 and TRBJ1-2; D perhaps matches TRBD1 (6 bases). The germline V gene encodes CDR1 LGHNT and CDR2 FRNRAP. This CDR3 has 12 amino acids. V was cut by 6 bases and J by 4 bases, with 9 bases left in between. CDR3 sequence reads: CASGTDSYGYTF. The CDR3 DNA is TGTGCTAGTGGAACGGACAGCTATGGCTACACCTTC.

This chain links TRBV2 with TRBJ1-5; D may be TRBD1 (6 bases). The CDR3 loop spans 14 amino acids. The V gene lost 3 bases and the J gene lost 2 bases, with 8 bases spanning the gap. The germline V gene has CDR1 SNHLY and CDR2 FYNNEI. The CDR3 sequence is CASSDEGGNQPQHF. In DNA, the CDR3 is TGTGCCAGCAGTGACGAGGGGGGCAATCAGCCCCAGCATTTT.

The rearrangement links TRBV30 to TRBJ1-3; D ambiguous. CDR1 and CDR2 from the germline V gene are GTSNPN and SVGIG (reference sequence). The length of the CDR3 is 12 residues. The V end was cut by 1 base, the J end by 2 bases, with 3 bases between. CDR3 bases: TGTGCCTGGAGTGCCGCTGGAAACACCATATATTTT. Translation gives CAWSAAGNTIYF.

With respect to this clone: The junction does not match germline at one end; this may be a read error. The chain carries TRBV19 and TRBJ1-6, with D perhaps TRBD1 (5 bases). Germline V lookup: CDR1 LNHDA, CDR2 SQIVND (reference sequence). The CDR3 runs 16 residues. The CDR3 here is CASRRTSGSNNSPLHF. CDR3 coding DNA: TGTGCCAGTAGACGGACAAGTGGCTCCAATAATTCACCCCTCCACTTT.

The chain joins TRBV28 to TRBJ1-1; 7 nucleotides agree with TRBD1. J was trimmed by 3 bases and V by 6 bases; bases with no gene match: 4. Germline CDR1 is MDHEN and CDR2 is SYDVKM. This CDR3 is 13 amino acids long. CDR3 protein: CASRTGFYTEAFF. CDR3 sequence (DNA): TGTGCCAGCAGGACAGGGTTCTACACTGAAGCTTTCTTT.

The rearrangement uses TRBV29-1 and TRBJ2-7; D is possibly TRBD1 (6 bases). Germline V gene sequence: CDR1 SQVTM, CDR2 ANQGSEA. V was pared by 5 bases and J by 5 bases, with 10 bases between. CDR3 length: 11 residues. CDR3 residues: CSVYGGHEQYF. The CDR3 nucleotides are TGCAGCGTTTATGGGGGCCACGAGCAGTACTTC.

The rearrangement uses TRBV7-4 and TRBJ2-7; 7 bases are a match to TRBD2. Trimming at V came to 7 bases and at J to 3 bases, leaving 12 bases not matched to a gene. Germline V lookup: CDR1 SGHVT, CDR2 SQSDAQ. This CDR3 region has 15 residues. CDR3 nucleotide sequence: TGTGCCAGCACCAACCCCGGGGGGATTTACTACGAGCAGTACTTC. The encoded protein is CASTNPGGIYYEQYF.

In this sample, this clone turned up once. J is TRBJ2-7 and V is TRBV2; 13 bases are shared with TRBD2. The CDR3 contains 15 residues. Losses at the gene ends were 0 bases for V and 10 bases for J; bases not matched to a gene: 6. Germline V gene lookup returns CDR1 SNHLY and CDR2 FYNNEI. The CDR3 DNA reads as TGTGCCAGCAGTGAAGCTAGGACTAGCGGGGGTTTACAGTACTTC. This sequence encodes CASSEARTSGGLQYF.

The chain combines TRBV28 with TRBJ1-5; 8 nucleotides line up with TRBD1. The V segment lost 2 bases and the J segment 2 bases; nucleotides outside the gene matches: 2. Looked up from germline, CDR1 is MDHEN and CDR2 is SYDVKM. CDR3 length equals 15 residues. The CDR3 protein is CASSLGTGGNQPQHF. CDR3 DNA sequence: TGTGCCAGCAGTTTAGGGACAGGAGGCAATCAGCCCCAGCATTTT.

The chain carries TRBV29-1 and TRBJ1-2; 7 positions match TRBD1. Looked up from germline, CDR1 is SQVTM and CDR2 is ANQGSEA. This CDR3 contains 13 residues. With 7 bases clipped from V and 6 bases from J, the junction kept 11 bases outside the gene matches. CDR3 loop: CSADQTGFDGYTF. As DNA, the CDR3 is TGCAGCGCCGACCAGACAGGGTTTGATGGCTACACCTTC.

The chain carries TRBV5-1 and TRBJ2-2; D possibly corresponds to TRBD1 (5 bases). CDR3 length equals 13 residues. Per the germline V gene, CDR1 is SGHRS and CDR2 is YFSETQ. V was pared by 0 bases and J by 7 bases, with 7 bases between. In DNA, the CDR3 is TGCGCCAGCAGCTTGGAGGGGAACGGGGAGCTGTTTTTT. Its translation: CASSLEGNGELFF.

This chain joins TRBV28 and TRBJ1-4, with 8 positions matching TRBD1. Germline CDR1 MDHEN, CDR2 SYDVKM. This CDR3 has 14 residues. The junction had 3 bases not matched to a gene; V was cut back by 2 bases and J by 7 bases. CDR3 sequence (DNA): TGTGCCAGCAGTTTAGACAGGGGCGGTGAAAAACTGTTTTTT. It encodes CASSLDRGGEKLFF.

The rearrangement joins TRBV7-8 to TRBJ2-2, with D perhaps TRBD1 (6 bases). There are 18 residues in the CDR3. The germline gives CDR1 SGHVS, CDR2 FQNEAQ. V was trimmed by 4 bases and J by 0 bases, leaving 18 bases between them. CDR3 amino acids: CASSSGITRGANTGELFF. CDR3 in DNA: TGTGCCAGCAGCTCAGGAATTACCAGGGGAGCGAACACCGGGGAGCTGTTTTTT.

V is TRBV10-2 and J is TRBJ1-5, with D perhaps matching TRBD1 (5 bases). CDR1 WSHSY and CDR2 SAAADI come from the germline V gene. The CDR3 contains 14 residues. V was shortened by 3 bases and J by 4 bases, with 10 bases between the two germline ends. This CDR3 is CASSDDAGNQPQHF. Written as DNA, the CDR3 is TGCGCCAGCAGTGACGATGCAGGGAATCAGCCCCAGCATTTT.

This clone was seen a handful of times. CDR3 coding DNA: TGTGCCAGTAGTCGGGACAGGAAATACGAGCAGTACTTC. This translates into CASSRDRKYEQYF. J is TRBJ2-7 and V is TRBV19, with 8 bases that match TRBD1. Trimming cost V 5 bases and J 4 bases; bases outside gene matches: 4. The germline V gene encodes CDR1 LNHDA and CDR2 SQIVND (reference sequence). There are 13 residues in the CDR3.

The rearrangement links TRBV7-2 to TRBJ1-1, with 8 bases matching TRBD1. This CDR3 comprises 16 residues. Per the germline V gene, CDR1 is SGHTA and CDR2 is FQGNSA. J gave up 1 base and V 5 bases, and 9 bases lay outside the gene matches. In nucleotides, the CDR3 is TGTGCCAGCAGCGTACACCGGACAGGGACGAACACTGAAGCTTTCTTT. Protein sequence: CASSVHRTGTNTEAFF.